Shown below are 27 T cell receptor beta chains from a single sample sequenced in a study of cytomegalovirus exposure and HLA in healthy donors. With 60 Vbeta and 13 Jbeta primers, the PCR was carried out. The method was immunoSEQ multiplex PCR; TCRdb's version includes in-frame clones alone and lacks a portion of them. The table has about 240,000 clones, approximately 80% seen once. The specimen was PBMCs. The receptors derive from a woman aged 55-69 years in good health and CMV-seropositive.

This clone has only a few counts. The J gene is TRBJ1-1, the V gene TRBV4-2; the D gene is possibly TRBD1 (6 bases). The CDR3 has 13 residues. CDR1 is LGHNA and CDR2 is YNFKEQ in the germline V gene. V dropped 3 bases and J dropped 5 bases, with 10 bases sitting between them. CDR3 nucleotides: TGTGCCAGCAGCCAGGGGGCTCGTACTGAAGCTTTCTTT. Its translation: CASSQGARTEAFF.

The chain joins TRBV15 to TRBJ2-7; TRBD1 matches 9 bases. The CDR3 is made up of 17 amino acids. The trim removed 4 bases at V and 3 bases at J, leaving 13 bases unmatched. Germline CDR1 reads LNHNV; CDR2 reads YYDKDF (reference sequence). The CDR3 sequence: CATSTAFSGQGLYEQYF. In DNA, the CDR3 is TGTGCCACCAGCACCGCCTTCTCGGGACAGGGCCTCTACGAGCAGTACTTC.

This clone was seen a few times. The chain uses TRBV11-3 and TRBJ2-2; 7 bases fit TRBD1. Germline CDR1 is SGHNT and CDR2 is YENEEA. V was clipped by 5 bases and J by 3 bases; unmatched bases: 6. The CDR3 covers 15 residues. The CDR3 reads CASSLRDSHTGELFF. The CDR3 nucleotides read TGTGCCAGCAGCCTCCGGGACAGCCACACCGGGGAGCTGTTTTTT.

The chain is built from TRBV10-3 and TRBJ2-3, with 7 bases fitting TRBD2. The CDR3 spans 18 residues. V lost 1 base, J lost 0 bases, and 10 bases stayed unmatched. Germline V gives CDR1 ENHRY, CDR2 SYGVKD. CDR3 residues: CAISELVASGSSTDTQYF. In nucleotides, the CDR3 is TGTGCCATCAGTGAGTTAGTGGCTAGCGGTTCCAGCACAGATACGCAGTATTTT.

The genes are TRBV10-2 and TRBJ2-5; 9 nucleotides match TRBD1. TRBJ2-7 matches the DNA end more closely, so the J call is doubtful. CDR3 length: 12 residues. Germline V gene lookup returns CDR1 WSHSY and CDR2 SAAADI. CDR3: CASGTGYYEQYF. The CDR3 DNA is TGCGCCAGCGGGACAGGGTACTACGAGCAGTACTTC.

J is TRBJ1-2 and V is TRBV11-2, with D unclear. The CDR3 runs to 15 residues. The germline V gene encodes CDR1 SGHAT and CDR2 FQNNGV. Trimming stripped 0 bases from V and 3 bases from J, with 11 bases between. The CDR3 region has the DNA TGTGCCAGCAGCTTAGATCCTGGCGGCTACTATGGCTACACCTTC. It translates to CASSLDPGGYYGYTF. The whole variable domain, filled in from reference TRBV11-2 and TRBJ1-2, reads EAGVAQSPRYKIIEKRQSVAFWCNPISGHATLYWYQQILGQGPKLLIQFQNNGVVDDSQLPKDRFSAERLKGVDSTLKIQPAKLEDSAVYLCASSLDPGGYYGYTFGSGTRLTVV.

The chain recombines TRBV18 with TRBJ1-1; no firm D call. The CDR3 sequence is 13 residues long. V shed 6 bases and J shed 5 bases, with 13 bases lying between them. The V gene's germline CDR1 is KGHSH and CDR2 LQKENI. CDR3 sequence (DNA): TGTGCCAGCTCCACGGGAGGGAGAACTGAAGCTTTCTTT. This encodes CASSTGGRTEAFF. The entire variable domain, with the rest obtained from reference TRBV18 and TRBJ1-1, is as follows: NAGVMQNPRHLVRRRGQEARLRCSPMKGHSHVYWYRQLPEEGLKFMVYLQKENIIDESGMPKERFSAEFPKEGPSILRIQQVVRGDSAAYFCASSTGGRTEAFFGQGTRLTVV.

This clone has just a few counts. The chain combines TRBV7-9 with TRBJ1-2; a possible D gene is TRBD1 (5 bases). Germline lookup yields CDR1 SEHNR and CDR2 FQNEAQ (reference sequence). This CDR3 has 15 amino acids. Trimming took off 0 bases at V and 5 bases at J, with 13 bases between the two ends. In nucleotides, the CDR3 is TGTGCCAGCAGCTTAGCAGGGGCAGATCCTTATGGCTACACCTTC. It codes for CASSLAGADPYGYTF.

The chain joins TRBV6-4 to TRBJ2-2; no firm D call. V was trimmed by 3 bases and J by 7 bases, leaving 9 bases between them. Germline loops: CDR1 MRHNA, CDR2 SNTAGT. This CDR3 has 13 amino acids. The CDR3 protein is CASSERGIGELFF. The CDR3 DNA follows: TGTGCCAGCAGTGAGCGCGGTATCGGGGAGCTGTTTTTT.

V and J are TRBV5-1 and TRBJ2-5, with TRBD1 matching over 10 bases. The CDR3 totals 12 residues. CDR1 and CDR2 from the germline V gene are SGHRS and YFSETQ. Unmatched junction bases numbered 7, after V lost 6 bases and J lost 11 bases. CDR3 in amino acids: CASTTDRGEQYF. The CDR3 DNA sequence: TGCGCCAGCACCACGGACAGGGGGGAGCAGTACTTC.

V and J are TRBV2 and TRBJ1-5, with unresolved D. This CDR3 has 14 amino acids. V shed 6 bases and J shed 3 bases, with 12 bases lying between them. Germline loops: CDR1 SNHLY, CDR2 FYNNEI. CDR3 nucleotides: TGTGCCAGCAGATGGTCAGAAAACAATCAGCCCCAGCATTTT. Protein: CASRWSENNQPQHF.

This clone was seen a few times. Within the sample, other DNA sequences also encode this same CDR3. V usage is TRBV25-1 and J usage is TRBJ1-2; 8 bases agree with TRBD1. Trimming removed 6 bases from V and 0 bases from J; junction bases left unmatched: 6. The germline gives CDR1 MGHDK, CDR2 SYGVNS. The CDR3 spans 15 residues. CDR3 protein: CASSGDRKANYGYTF. CDR3 coding DNA: TGTGCCAGCAGCGGGGACAGGAAAGCTAACTATGGCTACACCTTC.

V and J are TRBV21-1 and TRBJ1-2; the table's TRBD1 call for D was not verified on the DNA. TRBV21-1 is reported as a pseudogene. The CDR3 spans 14 residues. CDR3 region: CASSKGAGDYGYTF. In DNA, the CDR3 is TGTGCCAGCAGCAAAGGGGCAGGGGACTATGGCTACACCTTC.

V gene TRBV30 combines with J gene TRBJ2-3; 11 bases are shared with TRBD2. This CDR3 has 15 amino acids. The junction had 4 bases not matched to a gene; V was cut back by 3 bases and J by 2 bases. Germline V CDR1 and CDR2: GTSNPN, SVGIG (reference sequence). CDR3 nucleotides: TGTGCCTGGAGCCCGGGACTAGCGGTCACAGATACGCAGTATTTT. Translation gives CAWSPGLAVTDTQYF. Full variable domain (missing parts from reference TRBV30 and TRBJ2-3): SQTIHQWPATLVQPVGSPLSLECTVEGTSNPNLYWYRQAAGRGLQLLFYSVGIGQISSEVPQNLSASRPQDRQFILSSKKLLLSDSGFYLCAWSPGLAVTDTQYFGPGTRLTVL.

This clone was recorded a few times. This sequence joins TRBV5-5 and TRBJ2-1, with 8 bases that match TRBD1. V shed 0 bases, J shed 7 bases, and the junction held 6 bases outside the gene matches. Germline V gene data show CDR1 as SGHKS and CDR2 as YYEKEE (reference sequence). There are 15 residues in the CDR3. The CDR3 spells CASSLVGQGTNEQFF. As DNA, the CDR3 is TGTGCCAGCAGCTTGGTAGGACAGGGAACGAATGAGCAGTTCTTC.

V usage is TRBV2 and J usage is TRBJ1-2; unclear D gene. Germline CDR1 and CDR2: SNHLY and FYNNEI. The CDR3 consists of 12 residues. V was clipped by 2 bases and J by 3 bases, with 4 bases between them. In nucleotides, the CDR3 is TGTGCCAGCAGTGAAAGAGACTATGGCTACACCTTC. This gives the protein CASSERDYGYTF. Full variable domain (outside the CDR3, taken from reference TRBV2 and TRBJ1-2): EPEVTQTPSHQVTQMGQEVILRCVPISNHLYFYWYRQILGQKVEFLVSFYNNEISEKSEIFDDQFSVERPDGSNFTLKIRSTKLEDSAMYFCASSERDYGYTFGSGTRLTVV.

CDR3 DNA: TGTGCCAGCAGGGGTGGACAGGGACTCTCTGGGGCCAACGTCCTGACTTTC. This encodes CASRGGQGLSGANVLTF. This rearrangement joins TRBV7-8 to TRBJ2-6, with 8 positions matching TRBD1. Germline V CDR1 and CDR2: SGHVS, FQNEAQ. V trimming: 6 bases; J trimming: 0 bases; junction bases outside the gene matches: 7. The CDR3 covers 17 residues.

V gene TRBV6-5 combines with J gene TRBJ1-1, with 7 bases that match TRBD1. Unmatched junction bases numbered 10, after V lost 6 bases and J lost 6 bases. The CDR3 is 14 residues long. Germline V gene data show CDR1 as MNHEY and CDR2 as SVGAGI. In DNA, the CDR3 is TGTGCCAGCAGATATGGACAGGTCGCAGCTGAAGCTTTCTTT. Translated, it gives CASRYGQVAAEAFF.

This sequence joins TRBV28 and TRBJ1-2; TRBD1 matches 7 bases. The germline CDR1 and CDR2 sequences are MDHEN and SYDVKM. V lost 5 bases to trimming and J lost 12 bases; unmatched junction nucleotides: 9. The CDR3 spans 12 residues. CDR3 DNA: TGTGCCAGCAGTCCCATCGACAGGGTCCACACCTTC. Protein product: CASSPIDRVHTF.

The gene calls are TRBV5-1 and TRBJ2-1; perhaps TRBD2 as D (6 bases). Germline V gene sequence: CDR1 SGHRS, CDR2 YFSETQ. This CDR3 spans 17 amino acids. The V and J ends lost 0 bases and 6 bases respectively, with 19 bases between them. The CDR3 coding sequence is TGCGCCAGCAGCTTGGCCTTGGGGAGTAGCGGCAGCAATGAGCAGTTCTTC. It specifies CASSLALGSSGSNEQFF.

The chain is built from TRBV5-1 and TRBJ1-4; 7 nucleotides match TRBD1. The CDR3 length is 15 residues. With 0 bases clipped from V and 7 bases from J, the junction kept 6 bases outside the gene matches. Germline CDR1 is SGHRS and CDR2 is YFSETQ. CDR3 region: CASSLGRGRGEKLFF. The CDR3 bases are TGCGCCAGCAGCTTGGGCAGGGGGAGAGGTGAAAAACTGTTTTTT. The full variable domain, with the rest looked up from reference TRBV5-1 and TRBJ1-4, is KAGVTQTPRYLIKTRGQQVTLSCSPISGHRSVSWYQQTPGQGLQFLFEYFSETQRNKGNFPGRFSGRQFSNSRSEMNVSTLELGDSALYLCASSLGRGRGEKLFFGSGTQLSVL.

The chain employs TRBV25-1 and TRBJ2-1; TRBD2 aligns across 9 bases. Unmatched junction bases numbered 8, after V lost 9 bases and J lost 2 bases. The CDR3 has 15 residues. Germline CDR1 MGHDK, CDR2 SYGVNS. The CDR3 is CASSLAGGPYNEQFF. Written as DNA, the CDR3 is TGTGCCAGTTCCCTCGCGGGAGGGCCCTACAATGAGCAGTTCTTC.

This clone appeared a single time. The chain uses TRBV5-1 and TRBJ1-2; D unclear. This CDR3 contains 13 residues. CDR1 SGHRS and CDR2 YFSETQ come from the germline V gene. V was cut by 0 bases and J by 7 bases, with 10 bases left in between. The CDR3: CASSLGREPGYTF. DNA for the CDR3: TGCGCCAGCAGCTTGGGACGGGAGCCTGGCTACACCTTC.

The chain joins TRBV4-2 to TRBJ2-6, with D possibly being TRBD2 (5 bases). Trimming cost V 1 base and J 2 bases, with 6 bases left between them. The CDR3 totals 15 residues. CDR1 LGHNA and CDR2 YNFKEQ come from the germline V gene. The CDR3 spells CASSQGGAGANVLTF. Written as DNA, the CDR3 is TGTGCCAGCAGCCAAGGGGGAGCTGGGGCCAACGTCCTGACTTTC.

J is TRBJ1-5 and V is TRBV5-6, with TRBD1 identical over 8 bases. Trimming removed 0 bases from V and 4 bases from J; junction bases left unmatched: 3. Germline V gives CDR1 SGHDT, CDR2 YYEEEE. The CDR3 has 15 residues. The CDR3 DNA reads as TGTGCCAGCAGCTTGGGACAGGGGCTAAATCAGCCCCAGCATTTT. This sequence encodes CASSLGQGLNQPQHF.

The genes are TRBV5-4 and TRBJ2-2, with D uncertain. V dropped 1 base and J dropped 3 bases, with 10 bases sitting between them. The CDR3 runs 15 residues. CDR1 and CDR2 (germline): SGHNT, YYREEE (reference sequence). The CDR3: CASSLSDQYTGELFF. The CDR3 DNA sequence: TGTGCCAGCAGCTTGTCAGATCAGTACACCGGGGAGCTGTTTTTT.

This clone was detected once. The rearrangement joins TRBV4-2 to TRBJ1-2; possible D gene TRBD1, 6 bases. Deletions cut 0 bases from V and 8 bases from J, with 10 bases between. The length of the CDR3 is 13 residues. Germline assignment: CDR1 LGHNA and CDR2 YNFKEQ. As DNA, the CDR3 is TGTGCCAGCAGCCAAGATGGGGGGGGCGGCTACACCTTC. Its translation is CASSQDGGGGYTF.